The 8 T cell receptor beta chains in this list originate from one sample, sequenced in a study of blood T cell repertoires in COVID-19. TCRdb keeps only in-frame clones here, not all; method: immunoSEQ multiplex PCR. This sample has roughly 90,000 clones, with over 70% found just once. The source material was peripheral blood. The receptors derive from a woman older than 75 with active or convalescent COVID-19.

The rearrangement links TRBV6-5 to TRBJ1-5; a possible D gene is TRBD1 (5 bases). Germline CDR1 and CDR2: MNHEY and SVGAGI. This CDR3 is built from 15 residues. V was shortened by 8 bases and J by 0 bases, with 14 bases between the two germline ends. The CDR3 loop is CASGLQDNSNQPQHF. The CDR3, as DNA: TGTGCCAGCGGGCTACAGGACAATAGCAATCAGCCCCAGCATTTT.

V gene TRBV10-2 combines with J gene TRBJ2-7, with TRBD2 as a possible D gene (5 bases). The CDR3 has 12 residues. Trimming took off 5 bases at V and 9 bases at J, with 14 bases between the two ends. Germline CDR1 and CDR2: WSHSY and SAAADI. The CDR3 spells CASSNSIASQYF. CDR3 nucleotides: TGCGCCAGCAGTAACAGTATAGCGTCGCAGTACTTC.

V usage is TRBV6-5 and J usage is TRBJ2-2; 9 positions match TRBD1. The CDR3 covers 15 residues. Per the germline V gene, CDR1 is MNHEY and CDR2 is SVGAGI. The trim removed 6 bases at V and 5 bases at J, leaving 7 bases unmatched. Here the CDR3 reads CASRQTGGATGELFF. The CDR3 DNA follows: TGTGCCAGCAGACAGACAGGGGGAGCTACCGGGGAGCTGTTTTTT.

The chain is built from TRBV19 and TRBJ2-2; 7 positions agree with TRBD1. The CDR3 consists of 14 residues. Germline-derived CDR1 and CDR2 are LNHDA and SQIVND (reference sequence). Germline trimming cut 5 bases from V and 4 bases from J; bases unmatched to any gene: 4. This CDR3 reads CASSRDRLTGELFF. CDR3 DNA sequence: TGTGCCAGTAGTCGGGACAGACTCACCGGGGAGCTGTTTTTT. Full variable domain (rest looked up from reference TRBV19 and TRBJ2-2): DGGITQSPKYLFRKEGQNVTLSCEQNLNHDAMYWYRQDPGQGLRLIYYSQIVNDFQKGDIAEGYSVSREKKESFPLTVTSAQKNPTAFYLCASSRDRLTGELFFGEGSRLTVL.

J is TRBJ2-5 and V is TRBV5-1; 9 bases match TRBD2. Trimming took 0 bases from V and 1 from J; bases not matched to a gene: 4. Germline V gives CDR1 SGHRS, CDR2 YFSETQ. The CDR3 totals 16 residues. CDR3 coding DNA: TGCGCCAGCAGCTTGGCCGTAGCGGGGGTCCAAGAGACCCAGTACTTC. As protein: CASSLAVAGVQETQYF.

The chain carries TRBV2 and TRBJ2-4; 7 bases agree with TRBD2. Per germline, CDR1 SNHLY and CDR2 FYNNEI. Germline trimming cut 2 bases from V and 1 base from J; bases unmatched to any gene: 5. CDR3 length: 16 residues. CDR3 bases: TGTGCCAGCAGTGAAAAGCGGGGATCGGCCAAAAACATTCAGTACTTC. It yields the protein CASSEKRGSAKNIQYF.

The rearrangement links TRBV7-2 to TRBJ2-7; 7 bases align to TRBD2. The J segment lost 4 bases and the V segment lost 4 bases, leaving 13 bases of the junction unmatched. From germline, CDR1 is SGHTA and CDR2 FQGNSA. The CDR3 loop spans 16 amino acids. Here the CDR3 DNA reads TGTGCCAGCAGCTCTTATTCTGGGGGGGTTCGTTACGAGCAGTACTTC. Its translation: CASSSYSGGVRYEQYF.

This clone was seen more than once but under ten times. The chain links TRBV7-2 to TRBJ2-7; 8 positions match TRBD1. This CDR3 is built from 14 residues. The germline V gene has CDR1 SGHTA and CDR2 FQGNSA. Trimming removed 5 bases from V and 2 bases from J; junction bases left unmatched: 5. The DNA of the CDR3 is TGTGCCAGCAGCCCGCGACAGGGGCCCTACGAGCAGTACTTC. Its protein product is CASSPRQGPYEQYF.